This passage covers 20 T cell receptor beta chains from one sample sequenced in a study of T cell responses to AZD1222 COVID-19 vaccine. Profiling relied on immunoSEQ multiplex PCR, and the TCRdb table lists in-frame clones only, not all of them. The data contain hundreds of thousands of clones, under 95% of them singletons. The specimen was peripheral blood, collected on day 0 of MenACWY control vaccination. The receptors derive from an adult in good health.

In nucleotides, the CDR3 is TGTGCCAGCAGCCCGCCTAGCTCCTACAATGAGCAGTTCTTC. Its translation: CASSPPSSYNEQFF. The chain combines TRBV5-4 with TRBJ2-1, with D unclear. Per the germline V gene, CDR1 is SGHNT and CDR2 is YYREEE (reference sequence). Trimming left V 4 bases short and J 0 bases short, with 8 bases between. CDR3 length: 14 residues.

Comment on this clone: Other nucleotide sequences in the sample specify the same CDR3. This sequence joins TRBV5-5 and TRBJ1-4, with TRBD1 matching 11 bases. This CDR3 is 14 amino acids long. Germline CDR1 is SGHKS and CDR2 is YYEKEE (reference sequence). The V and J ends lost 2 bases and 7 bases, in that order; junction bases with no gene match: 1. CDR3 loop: CASSLGTGGEKLFF. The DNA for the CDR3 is TGTGCCAGCAGCTTAGGGACAGGGGGTGAAAAACTGTTTTTT.

CDR3 protein: CASRVSSNEKLFF. The CDR3 nucleotides read TGCGCCAGCCGTGTCTCGTCAAATGAAAAACTGTTTTTT. The chain combines TRBV5-1 with TRBJ1-4; the D is unclear. The CDR3 has 13 amino acids. The V gene lost 7 bases and the J gene lost 5 bases, with 12 bases spanning the gap. Germline CDR1 reads SGHRS; CDR2 reads YFSETQ.

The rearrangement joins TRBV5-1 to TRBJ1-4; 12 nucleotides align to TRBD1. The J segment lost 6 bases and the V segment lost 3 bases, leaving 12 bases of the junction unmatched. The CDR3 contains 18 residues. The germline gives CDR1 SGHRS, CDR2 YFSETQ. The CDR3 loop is CASSSLTLGQGAHEKLFF. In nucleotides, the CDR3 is TGCGCCAGCAGCTCTCTGACTTTGGGACAGGGGGCTCATGAAAAACTGTTTTTT.

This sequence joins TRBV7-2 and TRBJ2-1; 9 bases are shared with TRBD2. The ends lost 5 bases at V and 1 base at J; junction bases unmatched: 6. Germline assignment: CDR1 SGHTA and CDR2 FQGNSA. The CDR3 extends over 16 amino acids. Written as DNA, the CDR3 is TGTGCCAGCAGCCCACTAGCGGGCGAATCCTACAATGAGCAGTTCTTC. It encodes CASSPLAGESYNEQFF. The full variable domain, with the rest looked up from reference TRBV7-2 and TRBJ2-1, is GAGVSQSPSNKVTEKGKDVELRCDPISGHTALYWYRQSLGQGLEFLIYFQGNSAPDKSGLPSDRFSAERTGGSVSTLTIQRTQQEDSAVYLCASSPLAGESYNEQFFGPGTRLTVL.

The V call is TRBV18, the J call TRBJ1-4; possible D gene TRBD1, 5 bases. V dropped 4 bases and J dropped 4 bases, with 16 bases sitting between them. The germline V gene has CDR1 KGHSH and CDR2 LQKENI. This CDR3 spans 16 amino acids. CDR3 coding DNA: TGTGCCAGCTCACGGCGACAGCGGGAGGTTAATGAAAAACTGTTTTTT. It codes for CASSRRQREVNEKLFF.

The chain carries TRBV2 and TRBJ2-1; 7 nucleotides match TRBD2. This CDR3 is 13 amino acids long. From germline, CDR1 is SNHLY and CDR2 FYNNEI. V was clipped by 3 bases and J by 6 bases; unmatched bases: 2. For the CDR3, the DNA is TGTGCCAGCAGTGACGGGGGGTCCAATGAGCAGTTCTTC. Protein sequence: CASSDGGSNEQFF.

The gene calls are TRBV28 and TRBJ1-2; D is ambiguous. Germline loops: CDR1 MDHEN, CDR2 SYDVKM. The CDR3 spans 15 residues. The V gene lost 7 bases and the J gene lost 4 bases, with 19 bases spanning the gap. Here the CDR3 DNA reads TGTGCCAGCACCATCGTCGAACAGAGGTCCTATGGCTACACCTTC. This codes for CASTIVEQRSYGYTF.

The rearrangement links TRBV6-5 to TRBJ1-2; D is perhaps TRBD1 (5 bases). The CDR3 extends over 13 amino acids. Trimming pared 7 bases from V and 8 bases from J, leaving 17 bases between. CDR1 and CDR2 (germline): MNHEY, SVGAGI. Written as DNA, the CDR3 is TGTGCCAGCACCGGGGGACGGCCGGAAGGCTACACCTTC. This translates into CASTGGRPEGYTF.

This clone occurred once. As DNA, the CDR3 is TGTGCCAGCAGCGACAGTATTCGGGGCTACACCTTC. Protein sequence: CASSDSIRGYTF. The genes are TRBV3-1 (or the pseudogene TRBV3-2) and TRBJ1-2, with a tentative D call TRBD1 (5 bases). Looked up from germline, CDR1 is LGHDT and CDR2 is YNNKEL (reference sequence). V lost 5 bases and J lost 8, with 12 bases in between. The CDR3 length is 12 residues.

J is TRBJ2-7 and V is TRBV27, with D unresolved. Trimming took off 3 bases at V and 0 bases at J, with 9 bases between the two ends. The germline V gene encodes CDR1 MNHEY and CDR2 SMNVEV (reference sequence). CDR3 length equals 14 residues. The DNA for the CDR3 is TGTGCCAGCAGTTTCCGGCGGAGCTCCTACGAGCAGTACTTC. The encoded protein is CASSFRRSSYEQYF.

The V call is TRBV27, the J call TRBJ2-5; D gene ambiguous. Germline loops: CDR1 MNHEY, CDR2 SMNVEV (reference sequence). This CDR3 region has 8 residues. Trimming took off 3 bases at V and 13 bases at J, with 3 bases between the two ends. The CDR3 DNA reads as TGTGCCAGCAGTTTTAGGTACTTC. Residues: CASSFRYF.

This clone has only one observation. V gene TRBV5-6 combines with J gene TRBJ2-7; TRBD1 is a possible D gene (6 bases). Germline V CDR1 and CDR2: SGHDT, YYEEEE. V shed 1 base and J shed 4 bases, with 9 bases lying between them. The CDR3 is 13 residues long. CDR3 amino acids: CASSLTGRYEQYF. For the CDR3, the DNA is TGTGCCAGCAGCTTGACAGGGCGGTACGAGCAGTACTTC.

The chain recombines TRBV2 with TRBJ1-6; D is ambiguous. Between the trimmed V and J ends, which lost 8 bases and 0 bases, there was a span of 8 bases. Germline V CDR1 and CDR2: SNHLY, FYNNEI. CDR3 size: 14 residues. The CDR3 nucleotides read TGTGCCAGCCAAAGAAGCTCCTATAATTCACCCCTCCACTTT. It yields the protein CASQRSSYNSPLHF.

The CDR3 sequence is CASSVTIGTDVYGYTF. DNA for the CDR3: TGTGCCAGCAGTGTAACAATAGGGACAGACGTCTATGGCTACACCTTC. V is TRBV6-1 and J is TRBJ1-2, with 7 positions matching TRBD1. Per the germline V gene, CDR1 is MNHNS and CDR2 is SASEGT. This CDR3 has 16 amino acids. Losses at the gene ends were 4 bases for V and 4 bases for J; bases not matched to a gene: 12.

The CDR3 region has the DNA TGCAGCGGAGTGGGGCTGAACACTGAAGCTTTCTTT. Its protein product is CSGVGLNTEAFF. The chain is built from TRBV29-1 and TRBJ1-1; weak D call: TRBD1 (5 bases). Germline V gene sequence: CDR1 SQVTM, CDR2 ANQGSEA. Trimming took off 7 bases at V and 0 bases at J, with 9 bases between the two ends. This CDR3 contains 12 residues.

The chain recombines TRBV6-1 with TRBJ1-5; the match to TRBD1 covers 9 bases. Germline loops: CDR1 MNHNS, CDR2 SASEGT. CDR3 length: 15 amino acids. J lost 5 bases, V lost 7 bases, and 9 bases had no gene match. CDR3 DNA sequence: TGTGCCAGCACCCAGGGACAGGGTGGGGATCAGCCCCAGCATTTT. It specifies CASTQGQGGDQPQHF.

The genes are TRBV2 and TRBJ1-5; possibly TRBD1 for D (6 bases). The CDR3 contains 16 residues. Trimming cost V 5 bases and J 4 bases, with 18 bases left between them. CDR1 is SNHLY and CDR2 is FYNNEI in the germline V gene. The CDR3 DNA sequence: TGTGCCAGCAGTCGTCAGCGGCAGGGGAAAAATCAGCCCCAGCATTTT. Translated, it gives CASSRQRQGKNQPQHF.

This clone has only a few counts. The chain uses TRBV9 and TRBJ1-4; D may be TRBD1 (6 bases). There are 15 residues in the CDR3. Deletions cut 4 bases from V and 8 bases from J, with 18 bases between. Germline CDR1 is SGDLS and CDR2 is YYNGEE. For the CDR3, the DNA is TGTGCCAGCAGCCCCCGGGACACCGACCGGGAAAAACTGTTTTTT. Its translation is CASSPRDTDREKLFF.

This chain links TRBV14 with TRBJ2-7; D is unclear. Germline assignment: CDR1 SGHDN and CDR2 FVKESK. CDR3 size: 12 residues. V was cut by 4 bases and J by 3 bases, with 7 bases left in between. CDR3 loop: CASSRVVYEQYF. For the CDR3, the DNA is TGTGCCAGCAGCCGCGTAGTCTACGAGCAGTACTTC.